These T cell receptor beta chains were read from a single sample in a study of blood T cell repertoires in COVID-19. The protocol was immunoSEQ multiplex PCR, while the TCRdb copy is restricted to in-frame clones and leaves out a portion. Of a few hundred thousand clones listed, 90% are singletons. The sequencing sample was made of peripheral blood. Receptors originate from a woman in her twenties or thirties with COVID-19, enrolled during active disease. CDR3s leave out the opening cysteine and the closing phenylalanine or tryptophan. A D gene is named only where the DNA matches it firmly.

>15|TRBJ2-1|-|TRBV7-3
ASSLYAETGEGNEQF
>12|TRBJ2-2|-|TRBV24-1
ATSGVGGTGELF
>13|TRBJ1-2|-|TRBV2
ASSEGAGAIYGYT
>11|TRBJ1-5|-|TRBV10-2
ASSESRVQPQH
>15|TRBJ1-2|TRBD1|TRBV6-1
ASSEGLSGGSVYGYT
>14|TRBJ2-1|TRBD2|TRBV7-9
ASSPVLAGAYNEQF
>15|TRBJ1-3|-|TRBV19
ASSLGTQGSSGNTIY
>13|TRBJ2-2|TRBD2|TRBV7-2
ARRTSDTNTGELF
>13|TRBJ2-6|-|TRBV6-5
ASTKQLSGANVLT
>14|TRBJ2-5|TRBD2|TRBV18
ASSPRLAGVVETQY
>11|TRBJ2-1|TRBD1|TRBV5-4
ASRTDRVDEQF
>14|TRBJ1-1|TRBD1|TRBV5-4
ASSLGGGAGWTEAF
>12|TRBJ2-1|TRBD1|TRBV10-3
AIRPGQGADEQF
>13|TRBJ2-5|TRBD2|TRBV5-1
ASRFSGSVTETQY
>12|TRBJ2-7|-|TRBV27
ASSLGGRGYEQY
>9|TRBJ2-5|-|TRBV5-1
ASSFEETQY
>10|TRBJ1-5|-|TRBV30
AWDGGNQPQH
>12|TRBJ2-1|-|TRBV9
ASSVGPAGDEQF
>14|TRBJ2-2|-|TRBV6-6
ASSYSTLVWTGELF
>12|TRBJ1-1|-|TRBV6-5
ASSSPAVNTEAF
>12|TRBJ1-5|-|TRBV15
ATRGLGDNQPQH
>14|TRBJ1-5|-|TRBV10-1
ASSESGDRSNQPQH
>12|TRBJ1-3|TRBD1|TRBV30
AWSDRGSGNTIY
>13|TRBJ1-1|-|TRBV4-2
ASSQGGQGGTEAF
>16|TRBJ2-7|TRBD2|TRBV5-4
ASSSPGTSGRALREQY
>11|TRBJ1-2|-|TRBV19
ASSMSGNYGYT
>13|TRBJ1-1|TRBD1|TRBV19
ASSREPGQGTEAF
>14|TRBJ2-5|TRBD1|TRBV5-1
ASSEQGARYGETQY
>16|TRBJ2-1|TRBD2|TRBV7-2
ASSLGLAGGPVYNEQF
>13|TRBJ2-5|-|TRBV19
ASSLVGGGQETQY
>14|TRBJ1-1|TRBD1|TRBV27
ASSSLKQGLGTEAF
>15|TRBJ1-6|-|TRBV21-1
ASSKDAGGIVDSPLH
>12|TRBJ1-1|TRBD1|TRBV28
ASSLTGGSTEAF
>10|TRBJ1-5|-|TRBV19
ASSPSQGRVH
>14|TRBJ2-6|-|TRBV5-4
ASSLDGLPGANVLT
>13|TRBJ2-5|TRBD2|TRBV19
ASSLSGRGQETQY
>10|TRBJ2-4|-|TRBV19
ASSTRGNIQY
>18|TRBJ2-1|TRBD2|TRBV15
ATRYRLAGGAGGGYNEQF
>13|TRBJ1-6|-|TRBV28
ASSQTGAPNSPLH
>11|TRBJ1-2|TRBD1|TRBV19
ASRPGTGFGYT
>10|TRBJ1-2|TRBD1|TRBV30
AWSKGASGYT
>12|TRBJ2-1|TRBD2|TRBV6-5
ASKRTSGGLEQF
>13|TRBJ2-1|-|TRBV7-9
ASSPRDIFYNEQF
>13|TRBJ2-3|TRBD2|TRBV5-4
ASSLRLAPPDTQY
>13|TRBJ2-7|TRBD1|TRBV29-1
SVGRDRLSSYEQY
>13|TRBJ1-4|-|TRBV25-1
ASSSPRGLREKLF
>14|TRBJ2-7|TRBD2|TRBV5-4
ASSNSTSGRGNEQY
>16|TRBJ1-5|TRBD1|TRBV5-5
ASSPLGDRSPSNQPQH
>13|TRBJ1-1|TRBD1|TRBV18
ASSPSPGQGGEAF
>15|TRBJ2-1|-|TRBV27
ASSSLGQGREKGEQF
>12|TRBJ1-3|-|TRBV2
ASSAGLSGNTIY
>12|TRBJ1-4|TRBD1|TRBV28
ASRTGTGYEKLF
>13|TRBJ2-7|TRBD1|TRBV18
ASSPGTGLSYEQY
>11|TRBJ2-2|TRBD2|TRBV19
ASSTSGAGELF
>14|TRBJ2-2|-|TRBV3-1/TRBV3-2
ASSTTRVLNTGELF
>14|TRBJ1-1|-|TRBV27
ASSLVRGSGGTEAF
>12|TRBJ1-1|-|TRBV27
ASSLAGENTEAF
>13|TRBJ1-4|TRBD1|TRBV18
ASSPRGQGGEKLF
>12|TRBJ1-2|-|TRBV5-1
ASSLRQLGDGYT
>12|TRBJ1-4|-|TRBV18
ASSLGSLNEKLF